Sequencing of this TCR beta chain was carried out in a study of control samples from healthy donors and cancer patients. TCRdb's copy holds only in-frame clones and misses some; the assay was immunoSEQ multiplex PCR. The sample lists approximately 100,000 clones; 80% to 95% were seen once. The CDR3 is 16 amino acids. Deletions cut 4 bases from V and 4 bases from J, with 17 bases between. Germline-derived CDR1 and CDR2 are SGHRS and YFSETQ. The sample consisted of blood. This receptor was obtained from a human donor in good health. The donor label of this sample is uncertain. The chain is built from TRBV5-1 and TRBJ2-2; TRBD2 might be the D (6 bases). CDR3 residues: CASSQSSGGSTGELFF. The CDR3 DNA is TGCGCCAGCAGCCAAAGCTCCGGGGGATCCACCGGGGAGCTGTTTTTT.